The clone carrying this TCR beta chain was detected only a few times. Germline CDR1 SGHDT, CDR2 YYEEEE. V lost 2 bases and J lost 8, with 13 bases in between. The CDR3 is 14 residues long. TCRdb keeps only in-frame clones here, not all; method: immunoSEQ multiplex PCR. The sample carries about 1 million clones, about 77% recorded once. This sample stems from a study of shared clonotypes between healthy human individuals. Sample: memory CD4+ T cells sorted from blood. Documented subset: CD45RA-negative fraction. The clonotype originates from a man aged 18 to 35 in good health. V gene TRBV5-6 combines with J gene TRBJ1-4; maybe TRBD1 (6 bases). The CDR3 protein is CASSFDSGEEKLFF. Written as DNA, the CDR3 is TGTGCCAGCAGCTTTGACTCAGGGGAAGAAAAACTGTTTTTT.